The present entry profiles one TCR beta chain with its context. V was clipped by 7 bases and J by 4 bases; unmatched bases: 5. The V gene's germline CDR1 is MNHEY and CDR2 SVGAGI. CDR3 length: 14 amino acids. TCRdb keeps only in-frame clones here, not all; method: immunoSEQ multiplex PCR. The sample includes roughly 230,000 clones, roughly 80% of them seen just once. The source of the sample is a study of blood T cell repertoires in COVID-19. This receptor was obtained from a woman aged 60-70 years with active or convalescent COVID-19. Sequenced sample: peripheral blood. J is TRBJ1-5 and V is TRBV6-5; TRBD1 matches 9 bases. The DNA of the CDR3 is TGTGCCAGCACCCTCGGGACAGGGAATCAGCCCCAGCATTTT. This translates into CASTLGTGNQPQHF.